This T cell receptor beta chain was recovered during a study of CD8+CD57+ T cells in acquired aplastic anemia. Across the whole study: Healthy donors gave about 10.8 million reads on average for CD4+ cells.

Germline V gene data show CDR1 as LNHDA and CDR2 as SQIVND (reference sequence). The CDR3 is 13 residues long. Note on this clonotype: The germline gene is not matched at one end of the junction; a read error may be the cause.

Genomic DNA constituted the template upon which TCR beta VDJ and CDR3 profiling was performed. One entry per CDR3 protein results from TCRdb running MiXCR on the reads. The table shows 150,000 to 200,000 distinct CDR3 sequences, with 35% to 55% occurring only once. The sequenced sample was sorted CD4+, CD8+, or CD8+CD57+ T cells (not recorded which) from PBMCs. V usage is TRBV19 and J usage is TRBJ2-7; D is uncertain. The receptor comes from a human donor in good health. The CDR3 bases are TGTGCCAGTAGTCGCGGACGTTACTACAAGCAGTGCTTC. This encodes CASSRGRYYKQCF.